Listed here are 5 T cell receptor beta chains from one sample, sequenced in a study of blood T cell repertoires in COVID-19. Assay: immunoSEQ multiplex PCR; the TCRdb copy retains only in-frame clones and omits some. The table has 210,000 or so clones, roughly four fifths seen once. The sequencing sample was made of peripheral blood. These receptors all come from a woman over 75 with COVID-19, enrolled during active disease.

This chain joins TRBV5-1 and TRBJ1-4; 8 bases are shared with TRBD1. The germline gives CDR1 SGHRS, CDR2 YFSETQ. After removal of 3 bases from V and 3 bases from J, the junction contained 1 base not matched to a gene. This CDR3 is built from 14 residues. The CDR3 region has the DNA TGCGCCAGCAGCTCACAGGGGGCTAATGAAAAACTGTTTTTT. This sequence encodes CASSSQGANEKLFF. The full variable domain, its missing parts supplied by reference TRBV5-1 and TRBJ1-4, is KAGVTQTPRYLIKTRGQQVTLSCSPISGHRSVSWYQQTPGQGLQFLFEYFSETQRNKGNFPGRFSGRQFSNSRSEMNVSTLELGDSALYLCASSSQGANEKLFFGSGTQLSVL.

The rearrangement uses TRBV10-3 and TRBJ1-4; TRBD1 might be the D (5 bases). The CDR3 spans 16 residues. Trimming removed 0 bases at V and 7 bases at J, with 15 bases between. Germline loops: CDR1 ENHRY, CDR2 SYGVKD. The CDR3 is CAISESSGGRGEKLFF. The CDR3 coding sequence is TGTGCCATCAGTGAGTCATCGGGAGGGAGGGGTGAAAAACTGTTTTTT.

As DNA, the CDR3 is TGTGCAAGTCGCGCCCCCGGGACAGGGGAAGCTGGGGCCAACGTCCTGACTTTC. This gives the protein CASRAPGTGEAGANVLTF. The chain recombines TRBV12-2 with TRBJ2-6; TRBD1 was called by the table and not checked on the DNA. TRBV12-2 is noted as a pseudogene. CDR3 length: 18 amino acids.

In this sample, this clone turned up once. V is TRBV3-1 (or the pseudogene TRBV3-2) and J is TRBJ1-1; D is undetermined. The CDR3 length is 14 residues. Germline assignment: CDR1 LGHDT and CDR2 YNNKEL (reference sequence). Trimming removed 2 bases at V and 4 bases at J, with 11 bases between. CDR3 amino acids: CASSQYHPGTEAFF. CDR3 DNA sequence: TGTGCCAGCAGCCAATATCACCCCGGCACTGAAGCTTTCTTT.

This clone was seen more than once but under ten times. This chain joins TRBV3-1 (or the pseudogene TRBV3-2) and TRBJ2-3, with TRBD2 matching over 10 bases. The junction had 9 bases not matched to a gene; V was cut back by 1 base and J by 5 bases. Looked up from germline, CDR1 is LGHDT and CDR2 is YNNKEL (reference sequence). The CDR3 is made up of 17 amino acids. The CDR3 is CASSQGVPAGGGDTQYF. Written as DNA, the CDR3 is TGTGCCAGCAGCCAAGGTGTACCAGCGGGAGGGGGAGATACGCAGTATTTT.